These 20 T cell receptor beta chains came from one sample sequenced in a study of blood T cell repertoires in COVID-19. Generated by immunoSEQ multiplex PCR, the TCRdb table keeps only in-frame clones and is missing some. The sample consists of 130,000 to 150,000 clones, around 81% of them appearing once. Sample: peripheral blood. These TCRs come from a woman between 45 and 60 years old with acute or convalescent COVID-19.

This chain connects TRBV27 to TRBJ1-1; TRBD1 is a possible D gene (5 bases). Trimming took 4 bases from V and 11 from J, leaving 11 bases between them. The CDR3 is 11 residues long. Germline values: CDR1 MNHEY, CDR2 SMNVEV (reference sequence). CDR3 in DNA: TGTGCCAGCAGTTCCAGGGTGGCGGCTTTCTTT. Translation gives CASSSRVAAFF.

This rearrangement joins TRBV7-9 to TRBJ2-3, with 8 bases that match TRBD2. The germline gives CDR1 SEHNR, CDR2 FQNEAQ (reference sequence). The trim removed 5 bases at V and 4 bases at J, leaving 2 bases unmatched. The CDR3 length is 13 residues. CDR3 protein: CASSPGGPDTQYF. The CDR3 DNA follows: TGTGCCAGCAGCCCGGGGGGGCCAGATACGCAGTATTTT.

CDR3 coding DNA: TGTGCCAGCAGTCGGGGACTAGCGGGGGAGCAAACTAGCACAGATACGCAGTATTTT. This gives the protein CASSRGLAGEQTSTDTQYF. V gene TRBV6-6 combines with J gene TRBJ2-3; 14 nucleotides align to TRBD2. The germline gives CDR1 MNHNY, CDR2 SVGAGI (reference sequence). The CDR3 length is 19 residues. After removal of 5 bases from V and 0 bases from J, the junction contained 10 bases not matched to a gene.

This clone appeared a few times. The chain carries TRBV7-3 and TRBJ2-2; 9 positions agree with TRBD1. Germline lookup yields CDR1 SGHTA and CDR2 FQGTGA. CDR3 size: 16 residues. Trimming at V came to 3 bases and at J to 7 bases, leaving 9 bases not matched to a gene. As DNA, the CDR3 is TGTGCCAGCAGCTTTTCAACAGGGGGCGAAAACGGGGAGCTGTTTTTT. It translates to CASSFSTGGENGELFF.

V gene TRBV6-5 combines with J gene TRBJ2-1; perhaps TRBD1 as D (5 bases). V was shortened by 6 bases and J by 7 bases, with 13 bases between the two germline ends. CDR3 length: 13 amino acids. The germline gives CDR1 MNHEY, CDR2 SVGAGI. The CDR3 DNA is TGTGCCAGCAGAAACTCTAGGGGTAATGAGCAGTTCTTC. Protein: CASRNSRGNEQFF.

The chain links TRBV7-8 to TRBJ1-6; D uncertain. Deletions cut 1 base from V and 11 bases from J, with 6 bases between. This CDR3 is 12 amino acids long. From germline, CDR1 is SGHVS and CDR2 FQNEAQ. The chain's CDR3 is CASSLVRAPLHF. CDR3 in DNA: TGTGCCAGCAGCTTAGTCCGGGCACCCCTCCACTTT.

This clone turned up a few times. The CDR3 nucleotides read TGTGCCAGCAGGCTCAGCTGGGCAAACACTGAAGCTTTCTTT. Translating it yields CASRLSWANTEAFF. The J gene is TRBJ1-1, the V gene TRBV28; no firm D call. Deletions cut 6 bases from V and 2 bases from J, with 13 bases between. Germline-derived CDR1 and CDR2 are MDHEN and SYDVKM. CDR3 size: 14 residues.

CDR3 loop: CASSRDSANTGELFF. CDR3 coding DNA: TGTGCCAGTAGTAGAGACAGCGCGAACACCGGGGAGCTGTTTTTT. J is TRBJ2-2 and V is TRBV19, with a tentative D call TRBD1 (5 bases). The CDR3 sequence is 15 residues long. V was cut by 4 bases and J by 0 bases, with 9 bases left in between. In germline, CDR1 is LNHDA, CDR2 SQIVND (reference sequence).

J is TRBJ1-5 and V is TRBV7-2; possible D gene TRBD1, 5 bases. CDR3 length: 15 residues. Germline CDR1 and CDR2: SGHTA and FQGNSA. Trimming cost V 2 bases and J 6 bases, with 14 bases left between them. DNA of the CDR3: TGTGCCAGCAGCTTAAGGGTGGGGGGACGTCAGCCCCAGCATTTT. Its protein is CASSLRVGGRQPQHF.

In the case of this clone: This same CDR3 is encoded by further DNA sequences in the sample. This chain connects TRBV4-3 to TRBJ1-1, with 11 positions matching TRBD1. The CDR3 runs to 15 residues. Per germline, CDR1 LGHNA and CDR2 YSLEER. The V gene end was trimmed by 3 bases and the J gene end by 5 bases; junction bases not matched to a gene: 5. The CDR3 is CASSQGTGGRTEAFF. The DNA for the CDR3 is TGCGCCAGCAGCCAGGGGACAGGGGGTAGAACTGAAGCTTTCTTT.

This clone was seen a few times. The J gene is TRBJ2-7, the V gene TRBV7-2; 12 bases agree with TRBD2. The CDR3 sequence is 14 residues long. Germline values: CDR1 SGHTA, CDR2 FQGNSA. Germline trimming cut 3 bases from V and 6 bases from J; bases unmatched to any gene: 3. CDR3 residues: CASSFRLAGAEQYF. The CDR3 DNA reads as TGTGCCAGCAGCTTTAGACTAGCGGGGGCCGAGCAGTACTTC.

The genes are TRBV27 and TRBJ1-1, with a weak D call TRBD1 (6 bases). The CDR3 loop spans 16 amino acids. The germline V gene encodes CDR1 MNHEY and CDR2 SMNVEV (reference sequence). Trimming cost V 3 bases and J 4 bases, with 18 bases left between them. CDR3 sequence reads: CASSFSFPGAATEAFF. The CDR3 DNA reads TGTGCCAGCAGTTTTTCTTTCCCAGGGGCGGCCACTGAAGCTTTCTTT.

This rearrangement joins TRBV10-3 to TRBJ1-5; maybe TRBD1 (5 bases). Germline CDR1 reads ENHRY; CDR2 reads SYGVKD. The length of the CDR3 is 12 residues. Trimming shortened V by 6 bases and J by 2 bases, and 5 bases separated the two germline ends. The CDR3 DNA reads TGTGCCATCAGACAGGGCAATCAGCCCCAGCATTTT. Protein: CAIRQGNQPQHF.

In nucleotides, the CDR3 is TGTGCCAGCACCCCGGACACTCAAGAGACCCAGTACTTC. Translated: CASTPDTQETQYF. The chain links TRBV6-5 to TRBJ2-5, with a possible D match to TRBD1 (5 bases). CDR1 is MNHEY and CDR2 is SVGAGI in the germline V gene. This CDR3 has 13 residues. Trimming stripped 7 bases from V and 2 bases from J, with 11 bases between.

This clone was picked up a small number of times. The chain joins TRBV19 to TRBJ1-1; D is uncertain. Trimming cost V 5 bases and J 5 bases, with 24 bases left between them. This CDR3 has 17 residues. CDR1 and CDR2 from the germline V gene are LNHDA and SQIVND (reference sequence). This CDR3 is CASSPSGNGRGGTEAFF. CDR3 coding DNA: TGTGCCAGTAGTCCCAGCGGGAACGGACGAGGTGGAACTGAAGCTTTCTTT.

The sample holds one count of this clone. This rearrangement joins TRBV13 to TRBJ2-1; D unresolved. The CDR3 consists of 17 residues. CDR1 is PRHDT, CDR2 FYEKMQ, per germline (reference sequence). Between the trimmed V and J ends, which lost 0 bases and 10 bases, there was a span of 22 bases. For the CDR3, the DNA is TGTGCCAGCAGCTTAGGTGGAGCTGGCGCCTTTCCTGGCGAGCAGTTCTTC. Protein: CASSLGGAGAFPGEQFF.

The chain carries TRBV19 and TRBJ2-7; D may be TRBD1 (5 bases). The CDR3 covers 16 residues. Trimming took 1 base from V and 1 from J, leaving 14 bases between them. CDR1 is LNHDA and CDR2 is SQIVND in the germline V gene (reference sequence). The CDR3 protein is CASSIGSSGHSYEQYF. CDR3 in DNA: TGTGCCAGTAGTATAGGATCGTCTGGACATTCCTACGAGCAGTACTTC.

In its sample, this clone was seen once. This sequence joins TRBV29-1 and TRBJ2-3, with 8 bases matching TRBD2. In germline, CDR1 is SQVTM, CDR2 ANQGSEA. The CDR3 runs 16 residues. The V segment lost 6 bases and the J segment 0 bases; nucleotides outside the gene matches: 11. CDR3 sequence reads: CSVDSQRGTSTDTQYF. The CDR3 nucleotides read TGCAGCGTGGACAGTCAGCGGGGGACCAGCACAGATACGCAGTATTTT.

The chain carries TRBV7-3 and TRBJ2-2; TRBD1 might be the D (5 bases). The germline V gene has CDR1 SGHTA and CDR2 FQGTGA. The germline V and J ends were trimmed by 4 bases and 6 bases, with 9 bases remaining between them. This CDR3 is built from 13 residues. CDR3 sequence reads: CASSSRGAGELFF. The CDR3 DNA sequence: TGTGCCAGCAGCTCTAGGGGCGCCGGGGAGCTGTTTTTT.

The chain uses TRBV2 and TRBJ2-1; D unclear. Deletions cut 4 bases from V and 1 base from J, with 8 bases between. Germline V gene sequence: CDR1 SNHLY, CDR2 FYNNEI. The CDR3 spans 14 residues. In nucleotides, the CDR3 is TGTGCCAGCAGTGGGCCCTGGTCCTACAATGAGCAGTTCTTC. Its translation: CASSGPWSYNEQFF.